Reported below is one T cell receptor (beta chain). Sequencing was performed with immunoSEQ multiplex PCR; in TCRdb, only in-frame clones are kept and a portion is missing. The sample yields about 67,000 clones, 75% to 85% seen once. This record belongs to a study of blood T cell repertoires in COVID-19. V lost 0 bases and J lost 5, with 13 bases in between. The CDR3 loop spans 15 amino acids. Germline CDR1 LGHNA, CDR2 YSLEER. The sequence derives from a woman in her sixties or seventies with acute or convalescent COVID-19. The chain recombines TRBV4-3 with TRBJ2-5, with D perhaps TRBD2 (6 bases). The sequenced material came from peripheral blood. CDR3 loop: CASSQDKGAGETQYF. The DNA of the CDR3 is TGCGCCAGCAGCCAAGATAAAGGGGCGGGGGAGACCCAGTACTTC.